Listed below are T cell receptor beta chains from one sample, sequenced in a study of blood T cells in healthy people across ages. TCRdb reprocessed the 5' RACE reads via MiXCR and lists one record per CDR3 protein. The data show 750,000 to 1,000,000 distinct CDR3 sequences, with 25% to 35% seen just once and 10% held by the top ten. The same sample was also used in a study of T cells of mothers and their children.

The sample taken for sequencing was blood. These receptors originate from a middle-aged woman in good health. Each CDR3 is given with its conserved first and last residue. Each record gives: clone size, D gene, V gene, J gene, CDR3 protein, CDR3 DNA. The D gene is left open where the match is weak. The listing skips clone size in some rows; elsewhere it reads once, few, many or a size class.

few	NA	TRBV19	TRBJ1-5	CASTRVGSSNQPQHF	TGTGCCAGTACCCGGGTGGGATCAAGCAATCAGCCCCAGCATTTT
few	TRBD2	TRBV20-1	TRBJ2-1	CSARSLTTSGVFNEQVF	TGCAGTGCTAGATCCCTCACAACTAGCGGGGTCTTCAATGAGCAGGTCTTC
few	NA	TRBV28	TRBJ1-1	CASSLSRLHAFF	TGTGCCAGCAGTTTATCTCGGTTACACGCTTTCTTT
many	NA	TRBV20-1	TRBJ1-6	CSANRDESSPLHF	TGCAGTGCTAACAGGGATGAGAGTTCACCCCTCCACTTT
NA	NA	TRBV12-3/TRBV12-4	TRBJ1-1	CASSLSGVLSNTEAFF	TGTGCCAGCAGTTTATCCGGGGTCCTCTCGAACACTGAAGCTTTCTTT
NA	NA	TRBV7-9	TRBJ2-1	CASSADLPTMSSYNEQFF	TGTGCCAGCAGCGCAGACCTTCCAACCATGAGCTCCTACAATGAGCAGTTCTTC
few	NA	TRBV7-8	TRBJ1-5	CASLRPDNNSNQPQHF	TGTGCCAGCCTCCGACCCGACAACAATAGCAATCAACCCCAGCATTTT
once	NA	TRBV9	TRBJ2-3	CASSPPGGHDTQYF	TGTGCCAGCAGCCCACCGGGGGGCCACGATACGCAGTATTTT
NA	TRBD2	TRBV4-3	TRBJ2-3	CASSQVGTSGVSTDTQYF	TGCGCCAGCAGCCAAGTCGGGACTAGCGGGGTTAGCACAGATACGCAGTATTTT
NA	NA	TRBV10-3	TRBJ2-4	CAISERQQDYGQYF	TGTGCCATCAGTGAGAGGCAGCAAGACTACGGGCAGTACTTC
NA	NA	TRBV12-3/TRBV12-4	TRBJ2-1	CASTTTGLPTNEQFF	TGTGCCAGCACCACCACGGGACTGCCGACTAATGAGCAGTTCTTC
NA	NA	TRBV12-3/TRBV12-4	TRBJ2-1	CASTPSNNEQFF	TGTGCCAGCACCCCCTCCAACAATGAGCAGTTCTTC
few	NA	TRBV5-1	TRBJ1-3	CASSLDGTPGNTIYF	TGCGCCAGCAGCTTGGACGGGACGCCTGGAAACACCATATATTTT
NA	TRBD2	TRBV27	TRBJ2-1	CASSFLKRESLGDEQFF	TGTGCCAGCAGTTTCTTAAAGCGGGAGAGTCTAGGTGATGAGCAGTTCTTC
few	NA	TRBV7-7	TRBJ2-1	CASSRWRLDSFDNEQFF	TGTGCTAGCAGCCGATGGAGATTGGACAGCTTCGACAATGAGCAGTTCTTC
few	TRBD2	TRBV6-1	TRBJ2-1	CASGLAGEYNEQFF	TGTGCCAGTGGACTAGCGGGGGAGTACAATGAGCAGTTCTTC
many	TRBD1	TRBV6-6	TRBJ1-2	CASNGGRGPDGYTF	TGTGCCAGCAACGGGGGCAGGGGGCCGGATGGCTACACCTTC
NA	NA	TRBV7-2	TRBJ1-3	CASSLGTPNFGNTIYF	TGTGCCAGCAGCTTAGGGACTCCTAACTTTGGAAACACCATATATTTT
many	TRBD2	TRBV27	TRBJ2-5	CASARQRGGSETQYF	TGTGCCAGCGCTCGGCAGCGGGGGGGCTCCGAGACCCAGTACTTC
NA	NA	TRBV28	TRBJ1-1	CASSLVDPNEAFF	TGTGCCAGCAGTTTAGTAGACCCGAATGAAGCTTTCTTT
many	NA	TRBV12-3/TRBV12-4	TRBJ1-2	CASSIRQEGYGYTF	TGTGCCAGCAGCATTCGACAGGAAGGTTATGGCTACACCTTC
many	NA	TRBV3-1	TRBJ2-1	CASSPTSVSYNEQFF	TGTGCCAGCAGCCCCACCAGCGTGTCCTACAATGAGCAGTTCTTC
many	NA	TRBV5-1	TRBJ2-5	CASSLRQQETQYF	TGTGCCAGCAGTTTACGACAGCAAGAGACCCAGTACTTC
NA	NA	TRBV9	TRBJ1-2	CASSVGRSGYGYTF	TGTGCCAGCAGCGTAGGACGATCGGGCTATGGCTACACCTTC
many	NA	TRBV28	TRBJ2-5	CASGGIGGSQYF	TGTGCCAGCGGGGGGATCGGGGGATCCCAGTACTTC
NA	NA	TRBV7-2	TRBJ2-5	CASSLMAGTRIQETQYF	TGTGCCAGCAGCTTAATGGCGGGGACCCGGATCCAAGAGACCCAGTACTTC
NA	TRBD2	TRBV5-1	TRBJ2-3	CASSAGNGGGADTQYF	TGCGCCAGCAGCGCCGGTAACGGGGGGGGTGCAGATACGCAGTATTTT
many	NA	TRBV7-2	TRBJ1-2	CASSLQGGGYGYTF	TGTGCCAGCAGCTTACAGGGAGGAGGGTATGGCTACACCTTC
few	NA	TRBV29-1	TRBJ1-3	CSVEDLPSSGNTIYF	TGCAGCGTTGAAGATTTACCGAGCTCTGGAAACACCATATATTTT
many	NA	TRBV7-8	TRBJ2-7	CASSLNFNIPYEQYF	TGTGCCAGCAGCTTAAATTTTAACATTCCCTACGAGCAGTACTTC
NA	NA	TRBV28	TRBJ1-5	CASSYTGSCNQPQHF	TGTGCCAGCAGTTATACGGGTTCGTGCAATCAGCCCCAGCATTTT
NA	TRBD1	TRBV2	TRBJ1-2	CASTRQGRFGYTF	TGTGCCAGCACCCGACAGGGGAGGTTTGGCTACACCTTC
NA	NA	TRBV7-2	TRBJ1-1	CASSSQPQKVTEAFF	TGTGCCAGCAGCTCCCAGCCACAGAAGGTGACTGAAGCTTTCTTT
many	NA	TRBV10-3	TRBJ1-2	CAIKGGNYGYTF	TGTGCCATCAAGGGCGGTAACTATGGCTACACCTTC
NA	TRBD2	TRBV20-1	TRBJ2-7	CSANSGGQGETRYF	TGCAGTGCCAATAGCGGGGGGCAGGGGGAGACCCGGTACTTC
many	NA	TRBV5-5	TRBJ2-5	CASSLVAAYQETQYF	TGTGCCAGCAGCTTGGTCGCAGCATACCAAGAGACCCAGTACTTC
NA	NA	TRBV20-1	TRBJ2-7	CSARDRVGGSYEQYF	TGCAGTGCTAGAGATCGGGTGGGAGGTTCCTACGAGCAGTACTTC
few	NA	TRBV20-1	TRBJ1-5	CSATHRPGDNQPQHF	TGCAGTGCTACTCACAGACCAGGAGACAATCAGCCCCAGCATTTT
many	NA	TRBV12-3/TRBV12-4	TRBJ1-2	CASSLSPHGLGGYTF	TGTGCCAGCAGTTTAAGTCCCCACGGGTTGGGGGGCTACACCTTC
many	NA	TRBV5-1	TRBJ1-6	CASSPTTPNSPLHF	TGCGCCAGCAGCCCGACGACCCCTAATTCACCCCTCCACTTT
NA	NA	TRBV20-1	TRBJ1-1	CSARDEGGDTEAFF	TGCAGTGCTAGAGACGAAGGGGGAGACACTGAAGCTTTCTTT
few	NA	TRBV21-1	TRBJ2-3	CASSKGAGAYTQYF	TGTGCCAGCAGCAAAGGGGCAGGGGCCTATACGCAGTATTTT
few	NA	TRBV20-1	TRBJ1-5	CSASRDVDQPQHF	TGCAGTGCTAGCAGGGATGTGGATCAGCCCCAGCATTTT
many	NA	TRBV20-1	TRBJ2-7	CSAISGGQGWYEQYF	TGCAGTGCTATAAGTGGGGGGCAGGGGTGGTACGAGCAGTACTTC
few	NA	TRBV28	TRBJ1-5	CASSLGSGTGNQPQHF	TGTGCCAGCAGTTTGGGGAGCGGTACAGGGAATCAGCCCCAGCATTTT
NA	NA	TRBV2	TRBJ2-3	CASSEWLSAQYF	TGTGCCAGCAGTGAGTGGCTCTCAGCGCAGTATTTT